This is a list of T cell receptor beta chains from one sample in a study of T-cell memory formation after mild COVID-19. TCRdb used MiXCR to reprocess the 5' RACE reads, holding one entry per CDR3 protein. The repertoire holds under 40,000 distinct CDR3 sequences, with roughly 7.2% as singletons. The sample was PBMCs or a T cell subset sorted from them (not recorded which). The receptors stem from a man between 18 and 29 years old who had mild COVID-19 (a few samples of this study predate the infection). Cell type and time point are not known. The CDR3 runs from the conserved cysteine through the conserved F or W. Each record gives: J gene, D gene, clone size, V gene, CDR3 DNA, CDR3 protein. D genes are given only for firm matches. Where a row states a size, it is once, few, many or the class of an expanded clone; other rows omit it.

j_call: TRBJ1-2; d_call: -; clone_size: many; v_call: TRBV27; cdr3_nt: TGTGCCAGCAGGAGAGTCTTAGGGGGTTATGGCTACACCTTC; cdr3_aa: CASRRVLGGYGYTF
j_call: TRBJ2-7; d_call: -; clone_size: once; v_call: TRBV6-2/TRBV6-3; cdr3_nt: TGTGCCAGCAGTTACTCCCGATACGGTTACGAGCAGTACTTC; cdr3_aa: CASSYSRYGYEQYF
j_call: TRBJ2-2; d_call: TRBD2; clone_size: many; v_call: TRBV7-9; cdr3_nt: TGTGCCAGCAGCTCTAGCGGGGGATCCACCGGGGAGCTGTTTTTT; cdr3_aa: CASSSSGGSTGELFF
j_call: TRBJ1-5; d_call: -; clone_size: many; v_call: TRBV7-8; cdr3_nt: TGTGCCGCGGGGGGTAACCAGCCCCAGCATTTT; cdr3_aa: CAAGGNQPQHF
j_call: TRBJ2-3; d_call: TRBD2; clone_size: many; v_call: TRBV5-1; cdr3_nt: TGCGCCAGCAGCCTGCGACTAGCGGGGGGGCCCGATACGCAGTATTTT; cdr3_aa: CASSLRLAGGPDTQYF
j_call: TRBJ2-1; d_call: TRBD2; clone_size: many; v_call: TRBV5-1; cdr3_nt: TGCGCCAGCAGCCCGGTAGCGGGAAGCTCCTACAATGAGCAGTTCTTC; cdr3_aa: CASSPVAGSSYNEQFF
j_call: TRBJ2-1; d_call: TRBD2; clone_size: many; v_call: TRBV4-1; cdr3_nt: TGCGCCAGCAGGGGACTAGCATCAGGGGAGCAGTTCTTC; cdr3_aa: CASRGLASGEQFF
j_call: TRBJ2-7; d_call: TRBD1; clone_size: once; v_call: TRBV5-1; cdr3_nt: TGCGCCAGCAGCAAAGCTCCGGGACAGGCCTACGAGCAGTACTTC; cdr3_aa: CASSKAPGQAYEQYF
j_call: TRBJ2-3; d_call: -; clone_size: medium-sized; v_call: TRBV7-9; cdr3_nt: TGTGCCAGCAGCTCATTAGCGGAGAGCACAGATACGCAGTATTTT; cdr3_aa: CASSSLAESTDTQYF
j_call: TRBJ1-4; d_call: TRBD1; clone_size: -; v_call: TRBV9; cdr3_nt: TGTGCCAGCAGTCCTACCGGGACAGCGAATGAAAAACTGTTTTTT; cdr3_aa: CASSPTGTANEKLFF
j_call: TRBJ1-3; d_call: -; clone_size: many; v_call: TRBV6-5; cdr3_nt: TGTGCCAGCAGTTACTCTGCCGGGACGGCAGGAAACACCATATATTTT; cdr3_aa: CASSYSAGTAGNTIYF
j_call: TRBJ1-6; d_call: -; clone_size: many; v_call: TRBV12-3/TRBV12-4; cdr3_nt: TGTGCCAGCAGTCCAGGGGTATACTCACCCCTCCACTTT; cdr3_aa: CASSPGVYSPLHF
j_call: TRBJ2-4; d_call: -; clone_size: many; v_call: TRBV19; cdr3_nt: TGTGCCAGTCGTAGCCGTTTGAAGGAAAACATTCAGTACTTC; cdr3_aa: CASRSRLKENIQYF
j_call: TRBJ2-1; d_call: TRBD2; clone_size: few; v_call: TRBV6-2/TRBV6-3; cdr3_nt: TGTGCCAGCAGCGACCCCACACTAGCGGGGGGGCGGGATGAGCAGTTCTTC; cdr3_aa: CASSDPTLAGGRDEQFF
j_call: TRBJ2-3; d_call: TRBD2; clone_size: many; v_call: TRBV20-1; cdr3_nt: TGCAGTGCCAGCGGACTAGCGGGGGGGCAGGCAGATACGCAGTATTTT; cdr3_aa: CSASGLAGGQADTQYF
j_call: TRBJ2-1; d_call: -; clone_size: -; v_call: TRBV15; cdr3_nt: TGTGCCACCAGCAGAGATCTGGCGGACAATGAGCAGTTCTTC; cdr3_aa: CATSRDLADNEQFF
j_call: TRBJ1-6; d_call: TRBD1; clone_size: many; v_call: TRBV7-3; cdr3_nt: TGTGCCAGTGCAGAACAGGGGGTCACTTCACCCCTCCACTTT; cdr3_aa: CASAEQGVTSPLHF
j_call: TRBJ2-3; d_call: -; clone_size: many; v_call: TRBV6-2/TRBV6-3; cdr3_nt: TGTGCCAGCAGACGACTAGTCGCTACAGATACGCAGTATTTT; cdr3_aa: CASRRLVATDTQYF
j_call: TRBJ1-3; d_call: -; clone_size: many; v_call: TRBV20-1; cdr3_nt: TGCAGTGCTAGAGGACAGTCTGGAAACACCATATATTTT; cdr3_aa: CSARGQSGNTIYF
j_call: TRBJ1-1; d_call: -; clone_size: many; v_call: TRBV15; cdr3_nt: TGTGCCACCAGCATAAGGAGCCAGCGGAACACTGAAGCTTTCTTT; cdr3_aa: CATSIRSQRNTEAFF
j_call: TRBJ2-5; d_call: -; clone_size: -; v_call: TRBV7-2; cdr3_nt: TGTGCCAGCAGCTTCGGGACTTCAGAGACCCAGTACTTC; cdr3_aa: CASSFGTSETQYF
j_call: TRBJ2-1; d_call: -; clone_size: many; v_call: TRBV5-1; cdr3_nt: TGCGCCAGCAGCGGGGTGGATTTGGGTGAGCAGTTCTTC; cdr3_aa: CASSGVDLGEQFF
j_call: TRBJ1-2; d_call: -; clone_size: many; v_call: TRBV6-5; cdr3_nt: TGTGCCGCGGGCAACTATGGCTACACCTTC; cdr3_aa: CAAGNYGYTF
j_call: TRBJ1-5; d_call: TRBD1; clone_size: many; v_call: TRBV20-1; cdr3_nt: TGCAGTGCTGGAGGGGGCTCTCAGCCCCAGCATTTT; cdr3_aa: CSAGGGSQPQHF
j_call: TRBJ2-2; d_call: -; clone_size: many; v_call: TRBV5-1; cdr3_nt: TGCGCCAGCAGCTTTCATGAACTGAACACCGGGGAGCTGTTTTTT; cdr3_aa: CASSFHELNTGELFF
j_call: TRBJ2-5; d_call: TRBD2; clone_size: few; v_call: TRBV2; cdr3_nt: TGTGCCAGCAGCGGTAGCGGGGGGGCCGAGACCCAGTACTTC; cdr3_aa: CASSGSGGAETQYF
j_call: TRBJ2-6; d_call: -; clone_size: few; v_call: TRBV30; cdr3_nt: TGTGCCTGGAGTGTAGGCGGGGCCAACGTCCTGACTTTC; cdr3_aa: CAWSVGGANVLTF
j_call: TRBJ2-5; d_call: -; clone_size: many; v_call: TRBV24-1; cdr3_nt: TGTGCCACCAGTGATTTACAAGGTGCCGAAGAGACCCAGTACTTC; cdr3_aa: CATSDLQGAEETQYF
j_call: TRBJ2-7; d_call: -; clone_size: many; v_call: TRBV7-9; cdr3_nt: TGTGCCAGCAGCTTAACCTACGAGCAGTACTTC; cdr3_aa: CASSLTYEQYF
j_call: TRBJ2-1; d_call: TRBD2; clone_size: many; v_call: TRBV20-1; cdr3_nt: TGCAGTGCTCAAGCGGGGGGGGACAGGGAGCAGTTCTTC; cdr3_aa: CSAQAGGDREQFF
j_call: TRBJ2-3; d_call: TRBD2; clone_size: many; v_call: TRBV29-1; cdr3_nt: TGCAGCGTGTGGGGACTAGCGGGGGCTACTAGCACAGATACGCAGTATTTT; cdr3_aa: CSVWGLAGATSTDTQYF
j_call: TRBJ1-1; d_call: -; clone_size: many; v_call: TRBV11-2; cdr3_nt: TGTGCCAGCAGCTTATACGGGGGTAGCACTGAAGCTTTCTTT; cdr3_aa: CASSLYGGSTEAFF
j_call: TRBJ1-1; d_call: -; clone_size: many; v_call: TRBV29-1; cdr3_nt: TGCAGCGTTGATACGACAGAGGGGAACACTGAAGCTTTCTTT; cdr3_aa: CSVDTTEGNTEAFF
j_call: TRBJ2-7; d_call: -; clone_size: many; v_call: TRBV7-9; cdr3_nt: TGTGCCAGCAGCGCCCGCAACCACTTCCGCTGTCAAGTCCAGTACTTC; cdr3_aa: CASSARNHFRCQVQYF
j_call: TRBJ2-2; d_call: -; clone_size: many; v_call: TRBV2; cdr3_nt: TGTGCCAGCAGTGTGGGGCGGACTGAGACCGGGGAGCTGTTTTTT; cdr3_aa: CASSVGRTETGELFF
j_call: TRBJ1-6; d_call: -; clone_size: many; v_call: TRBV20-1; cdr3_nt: TGCAGTGCTAGGCCAGGGGCCTTGGGTGCCTATAATTCACCCCTCCACTTT; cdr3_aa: CSARPGALGAYNSPLHF
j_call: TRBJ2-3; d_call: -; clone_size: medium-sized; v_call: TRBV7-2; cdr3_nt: TGTGCCAGCAGCTTGTACGGGGTCACAGATACGCAGTATTTT; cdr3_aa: CASSLYGVTDTQYF
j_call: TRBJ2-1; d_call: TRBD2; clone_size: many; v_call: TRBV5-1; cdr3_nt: TGCGCCAGCAGTAGACTAGCGGGGGACAATGAGCAGTTCTTC; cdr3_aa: CASSRLAGDNEQFF
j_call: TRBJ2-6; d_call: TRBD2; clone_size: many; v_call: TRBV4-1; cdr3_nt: TGCGCCAGCAGCCAAGAGATAACCGGGGGGGCAGTAGGGGCCAACGTCCTGACTTTC; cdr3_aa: CASSQEITGGAVGANVLTF
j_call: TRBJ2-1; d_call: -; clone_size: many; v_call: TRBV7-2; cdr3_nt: TGTGCCAGCAGCCAAAGTAGGGACGGTGAGCAGTTCTTC; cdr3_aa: CASSQSRDGEQFF
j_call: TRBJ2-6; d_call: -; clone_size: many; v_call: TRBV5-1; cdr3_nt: TGCGCCAGCAGCTTGGTCGGGAGCTCTGGGGCCAACGTCCTGACTTTC; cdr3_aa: CASSLVGSSGANVLTF
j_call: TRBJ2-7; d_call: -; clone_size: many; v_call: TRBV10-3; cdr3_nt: TGTGCCATCAGTGAGGGACGTTCCTCCTACGAGCAGTACTTC; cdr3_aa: CAISEGRSSYEQYF
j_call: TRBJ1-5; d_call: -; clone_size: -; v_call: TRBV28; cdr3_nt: TGTGCCAGCAGTTCAATAGGACAAGGGCGTCAGCCCCAGCATTTT; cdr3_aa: CASSSIGQGRQPQHF
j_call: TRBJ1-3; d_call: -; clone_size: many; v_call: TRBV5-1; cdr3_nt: TGCGCCAGCAGCTCCCGGTCCTCTGGAAACACCATATATTTT; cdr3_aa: CASSSRSSGNTIYF
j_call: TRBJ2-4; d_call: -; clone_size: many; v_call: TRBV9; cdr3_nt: TGTGCCAGCAGCGTCCAAAAGGGACAAGTACCCCTAGCCAAAAACATTCAGTACTTC; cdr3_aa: CASSVQKGQVPLAKNIQYF
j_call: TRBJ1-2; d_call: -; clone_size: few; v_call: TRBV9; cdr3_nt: TGTGCCAGCAGTGCACAGGTTATGGACTATGGCTACACCTTC; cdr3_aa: CASSAQVMDYGYTF
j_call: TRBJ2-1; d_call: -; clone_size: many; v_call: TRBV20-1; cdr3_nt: TGCAGTGCCGATCCGATGGACTCGTTAGATAACAATGAGCAGTTCTTC; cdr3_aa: CSADPMDSLDNNEQFF
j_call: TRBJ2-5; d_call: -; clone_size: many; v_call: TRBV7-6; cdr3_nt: TGTGCCAGCAGCTTAAGGGATGTCGAGACCCAGTACTTC; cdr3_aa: CASSLRDVETQYF
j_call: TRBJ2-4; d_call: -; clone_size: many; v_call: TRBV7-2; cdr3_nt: TGTGCCAGCAGCTCGACACCTCAAATAGCCAAAAACATTCAGTACTTC; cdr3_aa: CASSSTPQIAKNIQYF
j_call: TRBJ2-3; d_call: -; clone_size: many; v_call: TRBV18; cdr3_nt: TGTGCCAGCTCACCACAGGGGAGAGATACGCAGTATTTT; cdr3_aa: CASSPQGRDTQYF